The 30 T cell receptor beta chains in this list originate from one sample, sequenced in a study of T-cell memory formation after mild COVID-19. TCRdb redid the calling of the 5' RACE reads with MiXCR, one entry per CDR3 protein. The sample holds about 340,000 distinct CDR3 sequences, approximately 12% seen once. Sequenced sample: PBMCs or a T cell subset sorted from them (not recorded which). The source is a man in his late teens or twenties who had mild COVID-19 (a few samples of this study predate the infection). Cell type and time point are not known.

This chain links TRBV27 with TRBJ2-7; the D gene could be TRBD1 or TRBD2 (5 bases each). The CDR3 contains 14 residues. Trimming pared 10 bases from V and 3 bases from J, leaving 19 bases between. The germline gives CDR1 MNHEY, CDR2 SMNVEV (reference sequence). The CDR3 loop is CATRELGESYEQYV. The CDR3 DNA follows: TGTGCCACACGAGAATTGGGGGAGAGCTACGAGCAGTACGTC.

The chain uses TRBV12-3 or TRBV12-4 and TRBJ2-7; D is possibly TRBD2 (6 bases). The CDR3 spans 16 residues. Trimming removed 6 bases at V and 2 bases at J, with 20 bases between. Here the CDR3 reads CASSLEGFGGTYEQYF. DNA of the CDR3: TGTGCCAGCAGCTTGGAGGGCTTCGGAGGGACCTACGAGCAGTACTTC.

The table lists this clonotype with a count of one. The rearrangement links TRBV6-2 or TRBV6-3 to TRBJ2-7, with 7 bases that match TRBD2. From germline, CDR1 is MNHEY and CDR2 SVGEGT. This CDR3 region has 16 residues. V lost 2 bases to trimming and J lost 6 bases; unmatched junction nucleotides: 13. In DNA form, the CDR3 reads TGTGCCAGCAGTTACCCGGCGGGGAGGGGAGAGTCCGAGCAGTACGTC. Translated, it gives CASSYPAGRGESEQYV.

This clonotype was recorded a few times. The chain has TRBV5-5 and TRBJ2-3; 7 bases are a match to TRBD2. Germline CDR1 SGHKS, CDR2 YYEKEE (reference sequence). The CDR3 has 15 amino acids. Trimming cost V 0 bases and J 4 bases; bases outside gene matches: 5. The CDR3 region has the DNA TGTGCCAGCAGCTTGGGGGAGGGTAGTCCAGATACGCAGTATTTT. It specifies CASSLGEGSPDTQYF.

This clonotype was seen once. This chain joins TRBV28 and TRBJ1-2; perhaps TRBD1 as D (6 bases). CDR3 size: 14 residues. V lost 7 bases, J lost 5 bases, and 17 bases lay in between. Germline CDR1 MDHEN, CDR2 SYDVKM. The CDR3 reads CASTTGGGPYGYTF. In DNA, the CDR3 is TGTGCCAGCACCACCGGGGGGGGGCCGTATGGCTACACCTTC.

The sample holds many counts of this clonotype. CDR3 loop: CASSPQGETQYF. CDR3 DNA sequence: TGTGCCAGCTCACCACAAGGGGAGACCCAGTACTTC. The chain has TRBV7-9 and TRBJ2-5, with no clear D. Germline V gives CDR1 SEHNR, CDR2 FQNEAQ (reference sequence). The CDR3 spans 12 residues. Trimming cost V 8 bases and J 5 bases, with 12 bases left between them.

This clonotype was seen a handful of times. This CDR3 is CASHGDSGNTIYF. The CDR3 nucleotides read TGTGCCAGCCACGGGGACTCTGGAAACACCATATATTTT. The chain employs TRBV18 and TRBJ1-3; no clear D gene. CDR3 length: 13 amino acids. Trimming removed 8 bases from V and 0 bases from J, with 8 bases in between. The germline gives CDR1 KGHSH, CDR2 LQKENI.

This clonotype showed up just a few times. CDR3 protein: CASSARSYEQYF. The CDR3 region has the DNA TGTGCCAGCAGTGCTAGGTCCTACGAGCAGTACTTC. The chain is built from TRBV25-1 and TRBJ2-7, with no clear D. The germline gives CDR1 MGHDK, CDR2 SYGVNS. Deletions cut 4 bases from V and 1 base from J, with 5 bases between. This CDR3 has 12 amino acids.

This clonotype has just a few counts. This chain uses TRBV2 with TRBJ2-1; 8 bases line up with TRBD2. CDR3 length: 16 amino acids. The germline V gene encodes CDR1 SNHLY and CDR2 FYNNEI. V trimming: 2 bases; J trimming: 9 bases; junction bases outside the gene matches: 12. The CDR3 DNA follows: TGTGCCAGCAGTGAAAGTTTGTCGGGGGGGCCTAGTGAGCAGTTCTTC. Protein product: CASSESLSGGPSEQFF.

This clonotype showed up just a few times. The V gene is TRBV7-9, the J gene TRBJ2-1, with 14 bases aligning to TRBD2. The CDR3 contains 20 residues. CDR1 and CDR2 (germline): SEHNR, FQNEAQ (reference sequence). V gave up 7 bases and J gave up 3 bases; unmatched junction bases: 17. CDR3 protein: CASNNRAGTSGGLDYNEQFF. CDR3 DNA: TGTGCCAGCAACAACAGAGCCGGGACTAGCGGGGGCCTGGACTACAATGAGCAGTTCTTC. Supplemented by reference TRBV7-9 and TRBJ2-1, the full variable domain reads DTGVSQNPRHKITKRGQNVTFRCDPISEHNRLYWYRQTLGQGPEFLTYFQNEAQLEKSRLLSDRFSAERPKGSFSTLEIQRTEQGDSAMYLCASNNRAGTSGGLDYNEQFFGPGTRLTVL.

The chain uses TRBV5-4 and TRBJ1-2, with TRBD1 matching 11 bases. Germline V CDR1 and CDR2: SGHNT, YYREEE (reference sequence). The CDR3 is 15 residues long. Trimming cost V 5 bases and J 13 bases; bases outside gene matches: 16. The CDR3 DNA reads as TGTGCCAGCAGTTCTCCGGGACAGGGGGACCAATTGACCACCTTC. Translating gives CASSSPGQGDQLTTF.

The CDR3 loop is CASRETVLNTEAFF. In nucleotides, the CDR3 is TGTGCCAGCAGAGAAACAGTCTTGAACACTGAAGCTTTCTTT. The chain links TRBV6-2 or TRBV6-3 to TRBJ1-1, with D unclear. The ends were cut back, 6 bases at V and 0 bases at J, with 11 bases in the middle. The CDR3 totals 14 residues. Per germline, CDR1 MNHEY and CDR2 SVGEGT.

This clonotype has more than one count but fewer than ten. The V call is TRBV11-2, the J call TRBJ2-5; possibly TRBD2 for D (7 bases). Between the trimmed V and J ends, which lost 3 bases and 3 bases, there was a span of 17 bases. Germline lookup yields CDR1 SGHAT and CDR2 FQNNGV. The CDR3 covers 16 residues. CDR3 sequence: CASSFFRAGAKETQYF. DNA of the CDR3: TGTGCCAGCAGCTTCTTTCGTGCGGGGGCTAAAGAGACCCAGTACTTC.

The chain is built from TRBV6-2 or TRBV6-3 and TRBJ2-5, with D hard to call. CDR3 length equals 14 residues. Trimming cost V 4 bases and J 4 bases, with 13 bases left between them. Germline V gene sequence: CDR1 MNHEY, CDR2 SVGEGT. CDR3 in DNA: TGTGCCAGCAGTTGGAGTGGTACGGGAGAGACCCAGTACTTC. Encoded protein: CASSWSGTGETQYF.

This rearrangement joins TRBV6-6 to TRBJ1-1, with D hard to call. Germline V gene data show CDR1 as MNHNY and CDR2 as SVGAGI (reference sequence). This CDR3 spans 11 amino acids. Trimming removed 2 bases at V and 6 bases at J, with 4 bases between. The CDR3, as DNA: TGTGCCAGCAGTTACAGGTCTGAAGCTTTCTTT. It encodes CASSYRSEAFF.

In its sample, this clonotype was seen a few times. The rearrangement joins TRBV20-1 to TRBJ1-1, with a tentative D call TRBD1 (5 bases). The CDR3 extends over 14 amino acids. Germline values: CDR1 DFQATT, CDR2 SNEGSKA (reference sequence). Trimming left V 0 bases short and J 6 bases short, with 14 bases between. The DNA for the CDR3 is TGCAGTGCTAGAGAGGTGCAGGGATTCGCTGAAGCTTTCTTT. This codes for CSAREVQGFAEAFF.

The chain joins TRBV4-3 to TRBJ2-7, with D tentatively TRBD1 (6 bases). Germline-derived CDR1 and CDR2 are LGHNA and YSLEER. V lost 0 bases to trimming and J lost 2 bases, with 8 bases between them. The CDR3 consists of 14 residues. CDR3 DNA sequence: TGCGCCAGCAGCCAAGAAAGGGACACCTACGAGCAGTACGTC. Its protein is CASSQERDTYEQYV.

The chain combines TRBV6-6 with TRBJ2-7; D ambiguous. The CDR3 is 14 residues long. CDR1 and CDR2 (germline): MNHNY, SVGAGI (reference sequence). V shed 5 bases and J shed 3 bases, with 14 bases lying between them. CDR3 DNA sequence: TGTGCCAGCAGTGTCGGACGGCCCGGCTACGAGCAGTACTTC. Translating it yields CASSVGRPGYEQYF.

This clonotype was observed at least ten times. This chain uses TRBV7-2 with TRBJ2-5; 8 nucleotides agree with TRBD2. The V and J ends lost 2 bases and 0 bases, in that order; junction bases with no gene match: 5. The CDR3 has 16 residues. Germline CDR1 SGHTA, CDR2 FQGNSA. The DNA of the CDR3 is TGTGCCAGCAGCTTATACAGCGGGGGAGACCAAGAGACCCAGTACTTC. Protein: CASSLYSGGDQETQYF.

This clonotype came up a few times. The gene calls are TRBV2 and TRBJ1-4; 7 positions match TRBD1. Germline V gene data show CDR1 as SNHLY and CDR2 as FYNNEI. With V trimmed by 6 bases and J by 0 bases, 4 bases remained unmatched. The CDR3 contains 15 residues. CDR3 coding DNA: TGTGCCAGCAGCGGGACAGTTGCAACTAATGAAAAACTGTTTTTT. Its translation: CASSGTVATNEKLFF.

The rearrangement joins TRBV7-2 to TRBJ1-2, with D possibly TRBD1 on 6 matching bases. The V end was cut by 5 bases, the J end by 0 bases, with 19 bases between. Germline V CDR1 and CDR2: SGHTA, FQGNSA. There are 17 residues in the CDR3. CDR3 sequence: CASSQAPGQRANYGYTF. The CDR3 DNA reads TGTGCCAGCAGCCAAGCACCGGGACAACGGGCTAACTATGGCTACACCTTC.

Only a few counts were recorded for this clonotype. The genes are TRBV7-9 and TRBJ2-7; TRBD1 aligns across 8 bases. The V gene end was trimmed by 6 bases and the J gene end by 2 bases; junction bases not matched to a gene: 6. Germline V gene data show CDR1 as SEHNR and CDR2 as FQNEAQ (reference sequence). The CDR3 covers 14 residues. The CDR3 DNA reads TGTGCCAGCAGACCCGGGACAGGCGCCTACGAGCAGTACTTC. Amino acids: CASRPGTGAYEQYF.

This clonotype was counted a few times. The chain couples TRBV3-1 to TRBJ1-2, with 7 bases that match TRBD1. The V segment lost 1 base and the J segment 6 bases; nucleotides outside the gene matches: 2. The CDR3 spans 13 residues. Germline CDR1 is LGHDT and CDR2 is YNNKEL (reference sequence). The CDR3 DNA reads as TGTGCCAGCAGCCAAGGGACAGGCGATGGCTACACCTTC. Its translation is CASSQGTGDGYTF.

This clonotype has just a few counts. The rearrangement links TRBV5-1 to TRBJ1-2; TRBD1 matches 8 bases. The germline V gene has CDR1 SGHRS and CDR2 YFSETQ. There are 15 residues in the CDR3. The junction had 13 bases not matched to a gene; V was cut back by 9 bases and J by 3 bases. The CDR3 reads CATRPGQVPHYGYTF. The CDR3 bases are TGCGCCACGCGACCGGGACAGGTCCCTCACTATGGCTACACCTTC.

The chain uses TRBV7-2 and TRBJ1-5; D gene unclear. V was trimmed by 1 base and J by 7 bases, leaving 14 bases between them. Germline V gene data show CDR1 as SGHTA and CDR2 as FQGNSA. The CDR3 extends over 15 amino acids. In DNA, the CDR3 is TGTGCCAGCAGCTTAGGGATGCGCGCCTGGCAGCCCCAGCATTTT. This translates into CASSLGMRAWQPQHF.

This CDR3 reads CAIHPRAGLYGYTF. DNA of the CDR3: TGTGCCATCCATCCGAGGGCAGGGCTCTATGGCTACACCTTC. The V call is TRBV6-2 or TRBV6-3, the J call TRBJ1-2; D might be TRBD1 (5 bases). Looked up from germline, CDR1 is MNHEY and CDR2 is SVGEGT. V was shortened by 10 bases and J by 4 bases, with 19 bases between the two germline ends. The CDR3 is 14 amino acids.

This clonotype was counted between two and nine times. This sequence joins TRBV7-2 and TRBJ2-3; D call uncertain. V lost 1 base and J 6 bases, leaving 5 bases between the germline ends. The germline V gene has CDR1 SGHTA and CDR2 FQGNSA. The CDR3 consists of 12 residues. CDR3 in DNA: TGTGCCAGCAGCTTAGGGTGGGATACGCAGTATTTT. Translated: CASSLGWDTQYF. Full variable domain (rest looked up from reference TRBV7-2 and TRBJ2-3): GAGVSQSPSNKVTEKGKDVELRCDPISGHTALYWYRQSLGQGLEFLIYFQGNSAPDKSGLPSDRFSAERTGGSVSTLTIQRTQQEDSAVYLCASSLGWDTQYFGPGTRLTVL.

The chain uses TRBV9 and TRBJ2-5, with D unclear. There are 14 residues in the CDR3. CDR1 is SGDLS and CDR2 is YYNGEE in the germline V gene. V gave up 0 bases and J gave up 1 base, with 7 bases separating them. The CDR3 DNA reads as TGTGCCAGCAGCGTAGAGGTGGTCCAAGAGACCCAGTACTTC. It codes for CASSVEVVQETQYF.

This sequence joins TRBV18 and TRBJ2-1; tentatively, D is TRBD2 (6 bases). Trimming removed 4 bases at V and 8 bases at J, with 9 bases between. In germline, CDR1 is KGHSH, CDR2 LQKENI. The CDR3 length is 12 residues. This CDR3 reads CASSRRVDEQFF. DNA for the CDR3: TGTGCCAGCTCACGGAGGGTCGATGAGCAGTTCTTC.

In its sample, this clonotype was seen a few times. The chain couples TRBV27 to TRBJ1-5; 10 positions match TRBD1. Looked up from germline, CDR1 is MNHEY and CDR2 is SMNVEV (reference sequence). J was trimmed by 7 bases and V by 8 bases; bases with no gene match: 2. The CDR3 spans 12 residues. CDR3 in amino acids: CASGTGAQPQHF. CDR3 DNA: TGTGCCAGCGGGACAGGGGCCCAGCCCCAGCATTTT.